The 22 T cell receptor beta chains below come from one sample, sequenced in a study of T-cell reconstitution after alpha-beta-depleted transplantation in children. The TCRbeta library incorporated unique molecular identifiers. TCRdb re-analysed the PCR reads in MiXCR, keeping a single row per CDR3 protein. Among 380,000 or so distinct CDR3 sequences listed, 10% to 15% were seen once. Sequencing was performed on PBMCs, taken from the stem cell graft. These receptors all come from a human donor who donated a stem cell graft to a child with Fanconi anemia.

In its sample, this clonotype was seen a few times. The chain employs TRBV5-1 and TRBJ2-1; possibly TRBD2 for D (5 bases). V dropped 0 bases and J dropped 6 bases, with 10 bases sitting between them. The CDR3 covers 14 residues. In germline, CDR1 is SGHRS, CDR2 YFSETQ. CDR3 residues: CASSLGSGFNEQFF. The CDR3 DNA reads as TGCGCCAGCAGCTTGGGGAGCGGTTTCAATGAGCAGTTCTTC.

This clonotype was detected only a few times. J is TRBJ1-1 and V is TRBV20-1, with no clear D. The germline gives CDR1 DFQATT, CDR2 SNEGSKA (reference sequence). Between the trimmed V and J ends, which lost 3 bases and 2 bases, there was a span of 10 bases. This CDR3 is built from 13 residues. The CDR3 sequence: CSARHRPNTEAFF. The CDR3 DNA is TGCAGTGCTAGGCACAGACCTAACACTGAAGCTTTCTTT.

This clonotype was counted ten times or more. This rearrangement joins TRBV18 to TRBJ2-3; D may be TRBD2 (5 bases). The V gene lost 3 bases and the J gene lost 6 bases, with 10 bases spanning the gap. This CDR3 is 13 amino acids long. Per the germline V gene, CDR1 is KGHSH and CDR2 is LQKENI. The CDR3 here is CASSPGVPDTQYF. The CDR3 bases are TGTGCCAGCTCACCCGGGGTACCGGATACGCAGTATTTT.

This clonotype showed up many times. This rearrangement joins TRBV20-1 to TRBJ2-3; D tentatively fits TRBD1 or TRBD2 (6 bases each). The CDR3 sequence is 14 residues long. Germline CDR1 and CDR2: DFQATT and SNEGSKA (reference sequence). V was shortened by 6 bases and J by 5 bases, with 18 bases between the two germline ends. CDR3 in DNA: TGCAGTGCCTACTATGGGGGGCAAAAAGATACGCAGTATTTT. This sequence encodes CSAYYGGQKDTQYF.

This clonotype was detected a few times. V and J are TRBV7-8 and TRBJ2-1, with TRBD2 identical over 10 bases. In germline, CDR1 is SGHVS, CDR2 FQNEAQ. The J segment lost 4 bases and the V segment lost 5 bases, leaving 8 bases of the junction unmatched. CDR3 length equals 16 residues. Here the CDR3 DNA reads TGTGCCAGCAGCCCAGCGGGGGGGCCTCCATACAATGAGCAGTTCTTC. Its translation is CASSPAGGPPYNEQFF. The variable domain in full, with the rest retrieved from reference TRBV7-8 and TRBJ2-1, is GAGVSQSPRYKVAKRGQDVALRCDPISGHVSLFWYQQALGQGPEFLTYFQNEAQLDKSGLPSDRFFAERPEGSVSTLKIQRTQQEDSAVYLCASSPAGGPPYNEQFFGPGTRLTVL.

This chain links TRBV19 with TRBJ2-5, with 10 bases lining up with TRBD1. The junction had 7 bases not matched to a gene; V was cut back by 4 bases and J by 8 bases. CDR3 length: 14 amino acids. Looked up from germline, CDR1 is LNHDA and CDR2 is SQIVND (reference sequence). The CDR3 sequence: CASSTLETGGTQYF. CDR3 in DNA: TGTGCCAGTAGTACCCTCGAGACAGGGGGCACCCAGTACTTC. The variable domain in full, completed from reference TRBV19 and TRBJ2-5, reads DGGITQSPKYLFRKEGQNVTLSCEQNLNHDAMYWYRQDPGQGLRLIYYSQIVNDFQKGDIAEGYSVSREKKESFPLTVTSAQKNPTAFYLCASSTLETGGTQYFGPGTRLLVL.

CDR3 nucleotides: TGTGCCAGCAGTCCCCAGGGGCGCACGAACACCGGGGAGCTGTTTTTT. It codes for CASSPQGRTNTGELFF. The chain is built from TRBV13 and TRBJ2-2, with D perhaps TRBD1 (6 bases). The CDR3 spans 16 residues. Trimming removed 6 bases at V and 0 bases at J, with 14 bases between. Germline V gives CDR1 PRHDT, CDR2 FYEKMQ (reference sequence).

This chain connects TRBV9 to TRBJ2-5; D gene uncertain. Trimming removed 0 bases at V and 5 bases at J, with 14 bases between. This CDR3 spans 15 amino acids. The germline V gene has CDR1 SGDLS and CDR2 YYNGEE. CDR3 in DNA: TGTGCCAGCAGCGTAGACCTCCTCTATCCGGAGACCCAGTACTTC. This codes for CASSVDLLYPETQYF.

This clonotype was counted ten times or more. The rearrangement joins TRBV7-9 to TRBJ2-7; D gene unclear. Per germline, CDR1 SEHNR and CDR2 FQNEAQ (reference sequence). V lost 4 bases and J 7 bases, leaving 8 bases between the germline ends. CDR3 length: 11 amino acids. CDR3 sequence (DNA): TGTGCCAGCAGCTCCCTGGGGGAGCAGTACTTC. Translating gives CASSSLGEQYF.

This clonotype has only a few counts. The chain employs TRBV18 and TRBJ2-5; 11 bases are a match to TRBD2. Trimming cost V 4 bases and J 4 bases; bases outside gene matches: 2. The CDR3 is 14 amino acids. The V gene's germline CDR1 is KGHSH and CDR2 LQKENI. For the CDR3, the DNA is TGTGCCAGCTCACACGGGACTAGCGGAGAGACCCAGTACTTC. This codes for CASSHGTSGETQYF.

This chain links TRBV18 with TRBJ2-7; a weak D match, TRBD1 (6 bases). V was pared by 5 bases and J by 2 bases, with 10 bases between. The germline V gene encodes CDR1 KGHSH and CDR2 LQKENI. The CDR3 runs to 13 residues. The CDR3 nucleotides are TGTGCCAGCTCAACGGGACAAACCTACGAGCAGTACTTC. This encodes CASSTGQTYEQYF.

This clonotype occurred a few times. The chain uses TRBV27 and TRBJ2-5, with D uncertain. Germline CDR1 and CDR2: MNHEY and SMNVEV (reference sequence). Trimming left V 3 bases short and J 2 bases short, with 7 bases between. This CDR3 is built from 13 residues. CDR3 loop: CASSFLGQETQYF. As DNA, the CDR3 is TGTGCCAGCAGTTTTTTGGGTCAAGAGACCCAGTACTTC.

This clonotype came up a few times. This chain connects TRBV7-8 to TRBJ2-7; D call uncertain. V gave up 5 bases and J gave up 4 bases, with 15 bases separating them. Per germline, CDR1 SGHVS and CDR2 FQNEAQ. CDR3 length equals 14 residues. The CDR3 region has the DNA TGTGCCAGCAGCCCCTTAGCAGCCCGGTACGAGCAGTACTTC. As protein: CASSPLAARYEQYF.

This chain uses TRBV21-1 with TRBJ1-5; whether TRBD1, the table's D call, matches the DNA was not checked. TRBV21-1 represents a pseudogene. The CDR3 length is 15 residues. This chain's CDR3 is CASSKGQDSNQPQHF. DNA of the CDR3: TGTGCCAGCAGCAAGGGACAGGATAGCAATCAGCCCCAGCATTTT.

The chain recombines TRBV7-8 with TRBJ1-1; maybe TRBD1 (5 bases). The length of the CDR3 is 16 residues. CDR1 is SGHVS, CDR2 FQNEAQ, per germline. V was cut by 3 bases and J by 1 base, with 15 bases left in between. The CDR3 sequence is CASSFFGGSGNTEAFF. For the CDR3, the DNA is TGTGCCAGCAGCTTTTTCGGGGGGAGCGGGAACACTGAAGCTTTCTTT.

Many counts were recorded for this clonotype. This chain's CDR3 is CASSLGQGTTDTQYF. CDR3 sequence (DNA): TGTGCCAGCAGTTTAGGACAGGGAACCACAGATACGCAGTATTTT. The J gene is TRBJ2-3, the V gene TRBV12-3 or TRBV12-4; TRBD1 aligns across 7 bases. Trimming at V came to 1 base and at J to 2 bases, leaving 3 bases not matched to a gene. The CDR3 length is 15 residues.

This chain joins TRBV7-6 and TRBJ1-2; no clear D. From germline, CDR1 is SGHVS and CDR2 FNYEAQ. This CDR3 has 18 residues. V was clipped by 1 base and J by 4 bases, with 22 bases between them. CDR3 loop: CASSLGMEIQPGFYGYTF. CDR3 DNA: TGTGCCAGCAGCTTAGGGATGGAAATACAGCCGGGATTCTATGGCTACACCTTC.

The chain is built from TRBV5-1 and TRBJ2-2, with a possible D match to TRBD2 (5 bases). CDR1 is SGHRS, CDR2 YFSETQ, per germline. The V end was cut by 3 bases, the J end by 4 bases, with 13 bases between. The CDR3 totals 15 residues. The CDR3 DNA follows: TGCGCCAGCAGCTCAACCGGGAAGGGCACCGGGGAGCTGTTTTTT. Protein product: CASSSTGKGTGELFF.

V is TRBV20-1 and J is TRBJ2-1; D perhaps matches TRBD1 (5 bases). This CDR3 region has 18 residues. V was cut by 4 bases and J by 4 bases, with 26 bases left in between. Germline V gives CDR1 DFQATT, CDR2 SNEGSKA (reference sequence). The CDR3 nucleotides read TGCAGTGCTAACCAAGGGGTAATTATGGAATATTCATACAATGAGCAGTTCTTC. Its protein product is CSANQGVIMEYSYNEQFF.

This clonotype has ten or more counts. This rearrangement joins TRBV7-9 to TRBJ1-4; D possibly corresponds to TRBD1 (5 bases). CDR1 and CDR2 (germline): SEHNR, FQNEAQ (reference sequence). The CDR3 has 14 residues. The germline V and J ends were trimmed by 4 bases and 5 bases, with 11 bases remaining between them. Written as DNA, the CDR3 is TGTGCCAGCAGCTCGCAAACAGGAAATGAAAAACTGTTTTTT. Its translation is CASSSQTGNEKLFF.

V usage is TRBV5-4 and J usage is TRBJ2-1; D remains unclear. Germline V gene lookup returns CDR1 SGHNT and CDR2 YYREEE (reference sequence). V was trimmed by 5 bases and J by 9 bases, leaving 15 bases between them. This CDR3 contains 13 residues. The CDR3 nucleotides are TGTGCCAGCAGTCTTAAGGCTGGCTGTGAGCAGTTCTTC. Translated: CASSLKAGCEQFF.

This clonotype has at least ten counts. CDR3 sequence (DNA): TGTGCCAGCAGTGCTAGCGGGGGCGGGGATACGCAGTATTTT. Its protein product is CASSASGGGDTQYF. J is TRBJ2-3 and V is TRBV6-4, with TRBD2 identical over 10 bases. The CDR3 contains 14 residues. Germline CDR1 and CDR2: MRHNA and SNTAGT. The J segment lost 6 bases and the V segment lost 4 bases, leaving 4 bases of the junction unmatched.